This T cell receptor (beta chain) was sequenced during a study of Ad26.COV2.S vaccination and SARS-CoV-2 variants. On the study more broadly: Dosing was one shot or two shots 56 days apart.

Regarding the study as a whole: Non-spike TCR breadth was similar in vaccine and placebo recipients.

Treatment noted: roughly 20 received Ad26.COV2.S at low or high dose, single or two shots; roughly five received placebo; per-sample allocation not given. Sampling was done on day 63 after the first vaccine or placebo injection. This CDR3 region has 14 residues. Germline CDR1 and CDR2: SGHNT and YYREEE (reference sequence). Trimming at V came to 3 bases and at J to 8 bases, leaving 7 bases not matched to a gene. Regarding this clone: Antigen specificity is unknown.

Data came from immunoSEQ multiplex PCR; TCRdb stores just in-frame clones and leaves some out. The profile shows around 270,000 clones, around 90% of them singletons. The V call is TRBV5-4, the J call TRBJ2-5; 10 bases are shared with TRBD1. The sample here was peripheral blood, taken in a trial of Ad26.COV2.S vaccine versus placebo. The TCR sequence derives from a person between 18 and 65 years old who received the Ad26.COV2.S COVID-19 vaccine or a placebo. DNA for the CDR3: TGTGCCAGCAGCTCAGGGACAGGGGAAAAAACCCAGTACTTC. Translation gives CASSSGTGEKTQYF. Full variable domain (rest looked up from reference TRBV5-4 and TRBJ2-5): ETGVTQSPTHLIKTRGQQVTLRCSSQSGHNTVSWYQQALGQGPQFIFQYYREEENGRGNFPPRFSGLQFPNYSSELNVNALELDDSALYLCASSSGTGEKTQYFGPGTRLLVL.